This TCR beta chain appears in the sequencing data of a study of OX40 agonist ivuxolimab in advanced cancers. Overall study: Therapy given before enrollment (anti-PD-1, anti-PD-L1 or anti-CTLA-4) was allowed, and roughly 41% had some.

Whole-study results and caveats: There was clonal expansion of CD4+ and CD8+ blood T cells by week 6 at 0.1 to 3.0 mg/kg. Partial responders treated at 0.1-3.0 mg/kg exhibited clonal expansion among the lowest measured. CD8+ T cells were the subset that, on average, had more expanded clones than CD4+.

Germline CDR1 reads MGHRA; CDR2 reads YSYEKL. The V gene end was trimmed by 8 bases and the J gene end by 4 bases; junction bases not matched to a gene: 10. The CDR3 covers 14 residues. The data were produced by immunoSEQ multiplex PCR, yet TCRdb's version contains in-frame clones alone and is incomplete. Found here are 57,000 or so clones, roughly nine tenths of them singletons; the top ten hold 11% to 15%. Comment on this clone: No antigen is known for it.

The sequenced sample was CD4+ or CD8+ T cells sorted from blood, obtained in a trial of the OX40 agonist ivuxolimab. This sequence joins TRBV4-1 and TRBJ2-5; 7 nucleotides match TRBD1. This TCR came from an adult with an advanced solid tumor such as melanoma, head and neck, liver or kidney cancer. CDR3 protein: CASGTRGRGETQYF. CDR3 coding DNA: TGCGCCAGCGGTACTAGGGGGCGCGGAGAGACCCAGTACTTC.